The clone carrying this T cell receptor beta chain was seen a handful of times. Its specificity is not known. The PCR contained 60 Vbeta and 13 Jbeta primers. The protocol was immunoSEQ multiplex PCR, while the TCRdb copy is restricted to in-frame clones and leaves out a portion. The sample shows roughly 120,000 clones, more than 70% of them seen only once. The CDR3 has 16 residues. With 5 bases removed from V and 2 bases from J, the gap between germline ends came to 13 bases. Per germline, CDR1 MNHNY and CDR2 SVGAGI (reference sequence). The sample originates from a study of cytomegalovirus exposure and HLA in healthy donors. Study results and limitations: Rates of TCR association differed by HLA locus in a later analysis, with DRB1 highest and HLA-C lowest.

The sequenced sample was PBMCs. V usage is TRBV6-6 and J usage is TRBJ2-6; maybe TRBD2 (5 bases). This receptor was identified in a man in his forties or fifties in good health and CMV-seronegative. The CDR3 DNA follows: TGTGCCAGCAGTCAACCCGAGAGGGCTGGGGCCAACGTCCTGACTTTC. It encodes CASSQPERAGANVLTF.